These 22 T cell receptor beta chains share one sample of origin, sequenced in a study of T cell changes during pregnancy in multiple sclerosis. Some clones are missing from TCRdb's copy, which holds only in-frame ones; the method was immunoSEQ multiplex PCR. The repertoire holds about 38,000 clones, with 90% to 95% as singletons. The source was CD4+ T cells from peripheral blood mononuclear cells, collected in the third trimester of pregnancy. The source of these receptors is a female donor in good health, enrolled as a control in a pregnancy study.

V is TRBV6-1 and J is TRBJ2-7, with 7 nucleotides matching TRBD1. Germline V lookup: CDR1 MNHNS, CDR2 SASEGT. V trimming: 4 bases; J trimming: 3 bases; junction bases outside the gene matches: 6. The CDR3 spans 14 residues. The CDR3 loop is CASSAQGGYYEQYF. In DNA form, the CDR3 reads TGTGCCAGCAGTGCTCAAGGGGGCTACTACGAGCAGTACTTC.

The chain carries TRBV18 and TRBJ1-3; the D is unclear. Per the germline V gene, CDR1 is KGHSH and CDR2 is LQKENI. CDR3 length: 15 residues. Trimming removed 2 bases at V and 0 bases at J, with 8 bases between. CDR3 nucleotide sequence: TGTGCCAGCTCACCAGCCACTCACTCTGGAAACACCATATATTTT. Translating gives CASSPATHSGNTIYF.

The chain employs TRBV5-1 and TRBJ2-2; 8 nucleotides line up with TRBD2. The CDR3 runs 15 residues. The V gene end was trimmed by 9 bases and the J gene end by 4 bases; junction bases not matched to a gene: 11. Germline CDR1 is SGHRS and CDR2 is YFSETQ. The CDR3 coding sequence is TGCGCCACCCGATCCGGGGGGGCGGCCACCGGGGAGCTGTTTTTT. It is translated as CATRSGGAATGELFF. Combining the CDR3 with reference TRBV5-1 and TRBJ2-2 gives the whole variable domain KAGVTQTPRYLIKTRGQQVTLSCSPISGHRSVSWYQQTPGQGLQFLFEYFSETQRNKGNFPGRFSGRQFSNSRSEMNVSTLELGDSALYLCATRSGGAATGELFFGEGSRLTVL.

The rearrangement uses TRBV27 and TRBJ2-4; the D gene is possibly TRBD2 (6 bases). Germline-derived CDR1 and CDR2 are MNHEY and SMNVEV (reference sequence). Trimming left V 4 bases short and J 9 bases short, with 19 bases between. CDR3 size: 15 residues. DNA of the CDR3: TGTGCCAGCAGTTCCGCGGGACTCCCTGTTGGCATTCAGTACTTC. Translating gives CASSSAGLPVGIQYF.

This rearrangement joins TRBV4-1 to TRBJ1-1; 7 nucleotides line up with TRBD1. With 1 base clipped from V and 1 base from J, the junction kept 6 bases outside the gene matches. CDR1 is MGHRA, CDR2 YSYEKL, per germline. The CDR3 length is 16 residues. CDR3 protein: CASSQGRQGRNTEAFF. The CDR3 DNA is TGCGCCAGCAGCCAAGGACGACAGGGCCGGAACACTGAAGCTTTCTTT.

The chain links TRBV5-1 to TRBJ2-1; 11 bases are shared with TRBD2. The CDR3 covers 15 residues. Germline assignment: CDR1 SGHRS and CDR2 YFSETQ. The ends lost 4 bases at V and 5 bases at J; junction bases unmatched: 5. The CDR3 nucleotides read TGCGCCAGCAGCCCCATAGCGGGAGGGAACAATGAGCAGTTCTTC. It is translated as CASSPIAGGNNEQFF.

Note on this clone: The identical CDR3 is also encoded by other nucleotide sequences in the sample. The chain is built from TRBV20-1 and TRBJ1-1, with D uncertain. Germline CDR1 and CDR2: DFQATT and SNEGSKA (reference sequence). The V and J ends lost 3 bases and 5 bases respectively, with 7 bases between them. This CDR3 is built from 11 residues. In DNA, the CDR3 is TGCAGTGCTAGGGCAGATACTGAAGCTTTCTTT. This translates into CSARADTEAFF.

The chain uses TRBV5-1 and TRBJ2-5; D is unresolved. The CDR3 is made up of 15 amino acids. Germline V gene data show CDR1 as SGHRS and CDR2 as YFSETQ. V dropped 4 bases and J dropped 0 bases, with 13 bases sitting between them. The CDR3 sequence: CASSPGGNYQETQYF. DNA for the CDR3: TGCGCCAGCAGCCCTGGCGGCAATTACCAAGAGACCCAGTACTTC.

The CDR3 reads CASSSTRAGSYEQYF. CDR3 bases: TGTGCCAGCAGTTCAACCCGGGCGGGGAGCTACGAGCAGTACTTC. The V and J genes are TRBV27 and TRBJ2-7; a weak D match, TRBD2 (6 bases). The germline V gene has CDR1 MNHEY and CDR2 SMNVEV (reference sequence). The germline V and J ends were trimmed by 4 bases and 3 bases, with 16 bases remaining between them. The CDR3 is 15 amino acids.

This clone showed up just a few times. The V and J genes are TRBV7-9 and TRBJ2-1; TRBD1 agrees at 7 bases. This CDR3 has 19 amino acids. Trimming at V came to 5 bases and at J to 1 base, leaving 17 bases not matched to a gene. Germline assignment: CDR1 SEHNR and CDR2 FQNEAQ (reference sequence). The CDR3 region is CASSLGQVDVFGSYNEQFF. The CDR3 nucleotides read TGTGCCAGCAGCCTAGGACAGGTGGATGTATTTGGGTCCTACAATGAGCAGTTCTTC.

The chain links TRBV7-9 to TRBJ1-2; 9 positions match TRBD1. V dropped 6 bases and J dropped 1; count of bases not matched to a gene: 12. This CDR3 spans 17 amino acids. The germline CDR1 and CDR2 sequences are SEHNR and FQNEAQ (reference sequence). The CDR3 DNA reads TGTGCCAGCAGTGCCGGGACAGGGCGCCTACTTAACTATGGCTACACCTTC. Translation: CASSAGTGRLLNYGYTF.

This sequence joins TRBV28 and TRBJ2-7; TRBD1 agrees at 10 bases. The V gene's germline CDR1 is MDHEN and CDR2 SYDVKM. Trimming took 6 bases from V and 5 from J; bases not matched to a gene: 4. The CDR3 has 13 residues. CDR3 sequence reads: CASRGQGLDEQYF. Written as DNA, the CDR3 is TGTGCCAGCAGGGGACAGGGGTTAGACGAGCAGTACTTC.

This clone was detected only a few times. The chain carries TRBV11-1 and TRBJ1-2; D ambiguous. CDR1 and CDR2 (germline): SGHAT, FQDESV (reference sequence). The CDR3 has 13 residues. Trimming pared 4 bases from V and 7 bases from J, leaving 13 bases between. CDR3 bases: TGTGCCAGCAGCTCCGCACTCAAAGTTGGCTACACCTTC. This gives the protein CASSSALKVGYTF.

This clone was recorded a few times. V usage is TRBV2 and J usage is TRBJ1-4, with 7 bases matching TRBD1. The V and J ends lost 6 bases and 0 bases, in that order; junction bases with no gene match: 4. CDR1 is SNHLY, CDR2 FYNNEI, per germline. The CDR3 consists of 15 residues. DNA of the CDR3: TGTGCCAGCAGGCTACAGGGGACAACTAATGAAAAACTGTTTTTT. Amino acids: CASRLQGTTNEKLFF.

The V and J genes are TRBV9 and TRBJ1-3, with 10 bases matching TRBD1. Germline CDR1 and CDR2: SGDLS and YYNGEE. Germline trimming cut 0 bases from V and 7 bases from J; bases unmatched to any gene: 7. This CDR3 has 16 amino acids. CDR3 sequence reads: CASSVVGTGVPNTIYF. The CDR3 DNA reads as TGTGCCAGCAGCGTAGTCGGGACAGGGGTTCCTAACACCATATATTTT.

V gene TRBV5-1 combines with J gene TRBJ2-5, with TRBD2 matching 12 bases. The CDR3 consists of 15 residues. Trimming removed 0 bases from V and 5 bases from J; junction bases left unmatched: 2. Germline CDR1 reads SGHRS; CDR2 reads YFSETQ. The CDR3 loop reads CASSLGGTSGETQYF. Written as DNA, the CDR3 is TGCGCCAGCAGCTTGGGCGGGACTAGCGGGGAGACCCAGTACTTC. Full variable domain (missing parts from reference TRBV5-1 and TRBJ2-5): KAGVTQTPRYLIKTRGQQVTLSCSPISGHRSVSWYQQTPGQGLQFLFEYFSETQRNKGNFPGRFSGRQFSNSRSEMNVSTLELGDSALYLCASSLGGTSGETQYFGPGTRLLVL.

The chain joins TRBV18 to TRBJ2-1; D is unresolved. The ends were cut back, 2 bases at V and 7 bases at J, with 9 bases in the middle. The CDR3 consists of 13 residues. CDR1 and CDR2 (germline): KGHSH, LQKENI. The CDR3 sequence is CASSPARRNEQFF. CDR3 in DNA: TGTGCCAGCTCACCAGCTAGGCGGAATGAGCAGTTCTTC.

This rearrangement joins TRBV30 to TRBJ1-2, with TRBD1 as a possible D gene (5 bases). V was trimmed by 1 base and J by 7 bases, leaving 7 bases between them. The CDR3 contains 11 residues. Germline loops: CDR1 GTSNPN, CDR2 SVGIG (reference sequence). The CDR3 sequence is CAWSGGGGYTF. DNA of the CDR3: TGTGCCTGGAGTGGGGGGGGTGGCTACACCTTC.

This clone was seen a handful of times. This chain links TRBV30 with TRBJ1-1; D gene ambiguous. The V end was cut by 2 bases, the J end by 2 bases, with 6 bases between. The CDR3 runs to 12 residues. Germline V gene sequence: CDR1 GTSNPN, CDR2 SVGIG (reference sequence). DNA for the CDR3: TGTGCCTGGAGTCTTGGCAACACTGAAGCTTTCTTT. Translated: CAWSLGNTEAFF. The variable domain in full, completed from reference TRBV30 and TRBJ1-1, reads SQTIHQWPATLVQPVGSPLSLECTVEGTSNPNLYWYRQAAGRGLQLLFYSVGIGQISSEVPQNLSASRPQDRQFILSSKKLLLSDSGFYLCAWSLGNTEAFFGQGTRLTVV.

This chain links TRBV2 with TRBJ1-5, with 7 bases identical to TRBD1. This CDR3 contains 13 residues. V lost 9 bases, J lost 4 bases, and 6 bases stayed unmatched. CDR1 is SNHLY and CDR2 is FYNNEI in the germline V gene. CDR3 nucleotides: TGTGCCAGTCGACAGGGAGGTAATCAGCCCCAGCATTTT. Protein: CASRQGGNQPQHF.

The chain combines TRBV6-5 with TRBJ2-1, with D maybe TRBD2 (5 bases). CDR1 is MNHEY and CDR2 is SVGAGI in the germline V gene. The CDR3 loop spans 14 amino acids. With 0 bases removed from V and 6 bases from J, the gap between germline ends came to 9 bases. The CDR3 nucleotides are TGTGCCAGCAGTTACTCACCCCGGGGCAATGAGCAGTTCTTC. It translates to CASSYSPRGNEQFF.

CDR3 in amino acids: CASSPHASPEQFF. The DNA of the CDR3 is TGTGCCAGCAGCCCTCATGCTAGCCCCGAGCAGTTCTTC. The rearrangement links TRBV28 to TRBJ2-1; a weak D match, TRBD2 (5 bases). Per the germline V gene, CDR1 is MDHEN and CDR2 is SYDVKM. CDR3 length: 13 residues. V was cut by 6 bases and J by 10 bases, with 16 bases left in between.